The clone carrying this T cell receptor (beta chain) has only a few counts. This sequence may be a read error, since a much larger clone differs from it by one base. Amplification of TCR beta CDR3 regions used RNA as the template. In the first-round RT-PCR of the TCR CDR3, the HTBI primer set was used. One entry per CDR3 protein results from TCRdb running MiXCR on the multiplex PCR reads. The table shows roughly 640,000 distinct CDR3 sequences, with 15% to 20% occurring only once. CDR3 size: 14 residues. V shed 5 bases and J 5 bases; nucleotides not matched to a gene: 8. Germline V lookup: CDR1 DFQATT, CDR2 SNEGSKA (reference sequence). The entry originates in a study of T cells in Graves' hyperthyroidism and ophthalmopathy.

This sequence joins TRBV20-1 and TRBJ2-2; 7 bases line up with TRBD1. The receptor comes from a woman between 40 and 50 years old with Graves' ophthalmopathy. The sequenced sample was blood. The chain's CDR3 is CSAGGDRGTGELFF. The CDR3 DNA is TGCAGTGCTGGTGGGGACAGAGGGACCGGGGAGCTGTTTTTT.